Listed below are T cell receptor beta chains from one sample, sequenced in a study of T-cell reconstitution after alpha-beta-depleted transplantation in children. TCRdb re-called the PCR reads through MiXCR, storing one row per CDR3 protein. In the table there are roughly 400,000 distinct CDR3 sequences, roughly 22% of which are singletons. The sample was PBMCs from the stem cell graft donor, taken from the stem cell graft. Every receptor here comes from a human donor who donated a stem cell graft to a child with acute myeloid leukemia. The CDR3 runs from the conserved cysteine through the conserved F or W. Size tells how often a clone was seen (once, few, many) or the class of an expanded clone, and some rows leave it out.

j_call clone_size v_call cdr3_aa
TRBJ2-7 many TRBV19 CASSRDFRRRINYEQYF
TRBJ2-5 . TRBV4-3 CASSQDFLRRPFQETQYF
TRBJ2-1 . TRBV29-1 CSVEEIGNEQFF
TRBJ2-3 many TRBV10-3 CAIRFSGSTDTQYF
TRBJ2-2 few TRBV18 CASSPEDRRPNTGELFF
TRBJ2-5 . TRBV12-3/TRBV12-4 CASSRPEETQYF
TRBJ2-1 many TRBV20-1 CSAIRGPGSHSYNEQFF
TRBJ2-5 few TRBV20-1 CSAPTEEIDETQYF
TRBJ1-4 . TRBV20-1 CSAEDRVHEKLFF
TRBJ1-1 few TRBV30 CAWSVTLTTEAFF
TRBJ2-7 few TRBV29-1 CSVEDPNRGSSYEQYF
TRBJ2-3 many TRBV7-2 CASSLLTTQYF
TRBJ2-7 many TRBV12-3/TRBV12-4 CASSLDPGREDEQYF
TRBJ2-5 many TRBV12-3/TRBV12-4 CASSVAGSETQYF
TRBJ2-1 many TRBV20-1 CSARLGTGSNEQFF
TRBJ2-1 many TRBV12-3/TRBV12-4 CASSGTSGRTFF
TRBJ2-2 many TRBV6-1 CASSDRVTGELFF
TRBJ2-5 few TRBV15 CATSRERLVREETQYF
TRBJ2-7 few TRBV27 CASSLSTVESYEQYF
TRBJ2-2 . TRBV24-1 CATSMGANTGELFF
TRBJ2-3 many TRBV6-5 CASSYRLAGEIDTQYF
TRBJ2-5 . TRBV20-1 CSAGTSGSETQYF
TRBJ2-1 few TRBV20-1 CSAAGTSASSYNEQFF
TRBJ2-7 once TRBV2 CASRNVVTYEQYF
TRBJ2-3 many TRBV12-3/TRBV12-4 CATLRLSTDTQYF
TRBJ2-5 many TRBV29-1 CSVDPGGETQYF
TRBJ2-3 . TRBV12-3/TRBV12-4 CASRGQGTYTDTQYF
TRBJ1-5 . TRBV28 CASSLSLVGGQNQPQHF
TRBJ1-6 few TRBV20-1 CSAPGSLNSPLHF
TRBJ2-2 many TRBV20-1 CSAAPRGGDFTGELFF
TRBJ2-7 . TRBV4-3 CASSGQGPYEQYF
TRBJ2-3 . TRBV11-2 CASSFYIAGETDTQYF
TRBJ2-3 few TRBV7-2 CASSSLSSTDTQYF
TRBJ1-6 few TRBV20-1 CSARDSPGRDSPLHF
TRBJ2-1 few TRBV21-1 CASSSHWGGRASEYNEQFF
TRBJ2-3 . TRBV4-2 CASSQERAGPITDTQYF
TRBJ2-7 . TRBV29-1 CSVEPAQGAGEQYF
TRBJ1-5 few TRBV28 CASSRGQDSNQPQHF
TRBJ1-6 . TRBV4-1 CASSQEDINSPLHF
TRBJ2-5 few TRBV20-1 CSARPTSGDQETQYF
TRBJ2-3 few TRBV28 CASSFPRAADTQYF